These 31 T cell receptor beta chains share one sample of origin, sequenced in a study of T cell repertoires in cytomegalovirus infection. Using its own MiXCR run on the reads, TCRdb lists one record per CDR3 protein. The table lists roughly 990,000 distinct CDR3 sequences, around 31% of them singletons. Their recognized antigens are unknown. The source was cultured CD8+ T cells from PBMCs, collected from culture after CMV antigen stimulation. These receptors came from a human donor in good health (CMV status not recorded). Some clones in this sample may be carry-over from other donors' samples.

The chain carries TRBV6-5 and TRBJ1-1; D not resolved. Trimming removed 4 bases from V and 4 bases from J, with 10 bases in between. This CDR3 has 13 amino acids. CDR1 and CDR2 (germline): MNHEY, SVGAGI. The CDR3 sequence: CASSLAYITEAFF. The CDR3 DNA reads as TGTGCCAGCAGTTTGGCCTATATCACTGAAGCTTTCTTT.

The gene calls are TRBV6-5 and TRBJ2-5; possibly TRBD2 for D (6 bases). Trimming shortened V by 8 bases and J by 1 base, and 11 bases separated the two germline ends. Germline CDR1 MNHEY, CDR2 SVGAGI. The CDR3 length is 13 residues. The CDR3 DNA reads as TGTGCCAGCCGGGGGAGCTTCCAAGAGACCCAGTACTTC. Protein: CASRGSFQETQYF.

The rearrangement links TRBV12-3 or TRBV12-4 to TRBJ2-1; tentatively, D is TRBD1 (5 bases). The CDR3 consists of 13 residues. The germline V and J ends were trimmed by 9 bases and 2 bases, with 11 bases remaining between them. The chain's CDR3 is CARRKTAYNEQFF. CDR3 bases: TGTGCCAGGAGAAAGACAGCCTACAATGAGCAGTTCTTC.

The chain recombines TRBV12-3 or TRBV12-4 with TRBJ1-1; D possibly corresponds to TRBD1 (5 bases). This CDR3 comprises 14 residues. Trimming cost V 6 bases and J 5 bases, with 16 bases left between them. In DNA, the CDR3 is TGTGCCAGCAGGCCTGACGAGGCAGGGACTGAAGCTTTCTTT. Translation gives CASRPDEAGTEAFF.

The V call is TRBV7-8, the J call TRBJ2-5; possibly TRBD1 or TRBD2 for D (5 bases each). Between the trimmed V and J ends, which lost 1 base and 2 bases, there was a span of 14 bases. The germline gives CDR1 SGHVS, CDR2 FQNEAQ. CDR3 length: 16 residues. The CDR3 sequence: CASSLDPGWGQETQYF. DNA of the CDR3: TGTGCCAGCAGCTTAGATCCGGGTTGGGGGCAAGAGACCCAGTACTTC.

The chain couples TRBV6-9 to TRBJ1-1, with D unclear. Per germline, CDR1 MNHGY and CDR2 SVAAGI. V dropped 3 bases and J dropped 5 bases, with 10 bases sitting between them. This CDR3 contains 13 residues. CDR3 protein: CASSYLRLTEAFF. CDR3 sequence (DNA): TGTGCCAGCAGTTACCTGCGTCTTACTGAAGCTTTCTTT.

This clonotype was detected ten times or more. This chain joins TRBV6-4 and TRBJ1-5; the match to TRBD1 covers 7 bases. Germline CDR1 MRHNA, CDR2 SNTAGT. This CDR3 is 14 amino acids long. The V gene end was trimmed by 3 bases and the J gene end by 8 bases; junction bases not matched to a gene: 7. CDR3: CASSEQGFGEPQHF. CDR3 sequence (DNA): TGTGCCAGCAGTGAACAGGGGTTCGGAGAGCCCCAGCATTTT.

The chain uses TRBV6-6 and TRBJ2-7; a possible D gene is TRBD1 (6 bases). Trimming removed 5 bases from V and 7 bases from J, with 12 bases in between. Germline V gene sequence: CDR1 MNHNY, CDR2 SVGAGI (reference sequence). The CDR3 is 12 residues long. The CDR3 protein is CASSNRVGEQYV. The DNA of the CDR3 is TGTGCCAGCAGTAACAGGGTGGGTGAGCAGTACGTC.

V and J are TRBV9 and TRBJ2-7; 9 bases match TRBD1. The CDR3 length is 15 residues. V shed 0 bases, J shed 4 bases, and the junction held 5 bases outside the gene matches. Per germline, CDR1 SGDLS and CDR2 YYNGEE. The CDR3 nucleotides are TGTGCCAGCAGCGTAGAAGGGACAGGGAGTTACGAGCAGTACTTC. Its protein product is CASSVEGTGSYEQYF.

V is TRBV19 and J is TRBJ1-5; D unclear. The CDR3 has 12 residues. Germline V CDR1 and CDR2: LNHDA, SQIVND (reference sequence). Trimming removed 7 bases at V and 4 bases at J, with 8 bases between. In nucleotides, the CDR3 is TGTGCCAGTACGTACGGGAATCAGCCCCAGCATTTT. This translates into CASTYGNQPQHF.

V is TRBV6-1 and J is TRBJ2-1, with TRBD2 matching 10 bases. J was trimmed by 5 bases and V by 6 bases; bases with no gene match: 7. Germline loops: CDR1 MNHNS, CDR2 SASEGT. The CDR3 spans 15 residues. The CDR3 loop is CASRPLAGANNEQFF. The CDR3 DNA follows: TGTGCCAGCAGACCGCTAGCGGGGGCTAACAATGAGCAGTTCTTC.

Only a few counts were recorded for this clonotype. This rearrangement joins TRBV6-2 or TRBV6-3 to TRBJ2-2; D is uncertain. Germline assignment: CDR1 MNHEY and CDR2 SVGEGT. Trimming removed 5 bases from V and 5 bases from J, with 9 bases in between. The CDR3 covers 13 residues. Here the CDR3 DNA reads TGTGCCAGCAGTGCCAGGCAGACCGGGGAGCTGTTTTTT. This translates into CASSARQTGELFF.

This clonotype has only a few counts. V gene TRBV6-1 combines with J gene TRBJ2-7; no clear D gene. V was cut by 3 bases and J by 2 bases, with 8 bases left in between. This CDR3 contains 13 residues. The V gene's germline CDR1 is MNHNS and CDR2 SASEGT. CDR3 nucleotide sequence: TGTGCCAGCAGTGATGGGGTAGCCTACGAGCAGTACTTC. This sequence encodes CASSDGVAYEQYF.

The chain has TRBV4-1 and TRBJ1-6, with D unclear. Deletions cut 4 bases from V and 0 bases from J, with 13 bases between. The CDR3 is 17 residues long. Germline V lookup: CDR1 MGHRA, CDR2 YSYEKL. The CDR3 is CASSRSSRSSYNSPLHF. The CDR3 DNA reads TGCGCCAGCAGCCGATCCAGTAGGAGCTCCTATAATTCACCCCTCCACTTT.

This clonotype appeared a few times. The rearrangement uses TRBV12-5 and TRBJ1-1; TRBD1 agrees at 7 bases. Germline V CDR1 and CDR2: LGHNT, FRNRAP. The CDR3 consists of 15 residues. V was pared by 2 bases and J by 5 bases, with 8 bases of the junction left unmatched. DNA for the CDR3: TGTGCTAGTGGTTTGACGACAGGGTTGGAGACTGAAGCTTTCTTT. Its protein is CASGLTTGLETEAFF.

By frequency in the sample, this clonotype is medium-sized (0.01 to 0.1%). For the CDR3, the DNA is TGTGCCAGCAGCTTAGTGAGGAGCTTCAATTCACCCCTCCACTTT. This sequence encodes CASSLVRSFNSPLHF. The rearrangement joins TRBV7-8 to TRBJ1-6; no reliable D call. CDR3 length: 15 residues. With 1 base removed from V and 7 bases from J, the gap between germline ends came to 11 bases. In germline, CDR1 is SGHVS, CDR2 FQNEAQ.

This sequence joins TRBV7-9 and TRBJ2-3, with D perhaps given as TRBD1 or TRBD2 (5 bases each). The germline V and J ends were trimmed by 3 bases and 2 bases, with 12 bases remaining between them. The germline V gene has CDR1 SEHNR and CDR2 FQNEAQ (reference sequence). The CDR3 loop spans 15 amino acids. CDR3 bases: TGTGCCAGCAGCTTTAGGGACGGATTCACAGATACGCAGTATTTT. It is translated as CASSFRDGFTDTQYF. The full variable domain, rest sourced from reference TRBV7-9 and TRBJ2-3, is DTGVSQNPRHKITKRGQNVTFRCDPISEHNRLYWYRQTLGQGPEFLTYFQNEAQLEKSRLLSDRFSAERPKGSFSTLEIQRTEQGDSAMYLCASSFRDGFTDTQYFGPGTRLTVL.

This clonotype was counted only a few times. This chain uses TRBV5-4 with TRBJ1-5, with 7 bases lining up with TRBD1. Germline lookup yields CDR1 SGHNT and CDR2 YYREEE (reference sequence). The trim removed 3 bases at V and 7 bases at J, leaving 7 bases unmatched. The CDR3 contains 14 residues. The CDR3 DNA reads TGTGCCAGCAGCTCGCAGGGGGAACGGCAGCCCCAGCATTTT. The encoded protein is CASSSQGERQPQHF. Full variable domain (rest looked up from reference TRBV5-4 and TRBJ1-5): ETGVTQSPTHLIKTRGQQVTLRCSSQSGHNTVSWYQQALGQGPQFIFQYYREEENGRGNFPPRFSGLQFPNYSSELNVNALELDDSALYLCASSSQGERQPQHFGDGTRLSIL.

This clonotype was seen a few times. This chain uses TRBV7-9 with TRBJ2-1; 14 nucleotides line up with TRBD2. Looked up from germline, CDR1 is SEHNR and CDR2 is FQNEAQ (reference sequence). The CDR3 extends over 18 amino acids. The ends lost 3 bases at V and 3 bases at J; junction bases unmatched: 7. CDR3: CASSFRRTSGGLYNEQFF. The DNA for the CDR3 is TGTGCCAGCAGCTTCCGTCGGACTAGCGGGGGGCTCTACAATGAGCAGTTCTTC. Complete variable domain (other parts from reference TRBV7-9 and TRBJ2-1): DTGVSQNPRHKITKRGQNVTFRCDPISEHNRLYWYRQTLGQGPEFLTYFQNEAQLEKSRLLSDRFSAERPKGSFSTLEIQRTEQGDSAMYLCASSFRRTSGGLYNEQFFGPGTRLTVL.

This clonotype was seen repeatedly, ten times or more. The genes are TRBV7-6 and TRBJ1-2; no reliable D call. In germline, CDR1 is SGHVS, CDR2 FNYEAQ. V was cut by 1 base and J by 8 bases, with 8 bases left in between. This CDR3 has 12 amino acids. The CDR3 DNA follows: TGTGCCAGCAGCTTAGGGGCCTCCGGCTACACCTTC. As protein: CASSLGASGYTF. Based on the CDR3 plus reference TRBV7-6 and TRBJ1-2, the full variable domain is GAGVSQSPRYKVTKRGQDVALRCDPISGHVSLYWYRQALGQGPEFLTYFNYEAQQDKSGLPNDRFSAERPEGSISTLTIQRTEQRDSAMYRCASSLGASGYTFGSGTRLTVV.

This clonotype was observed a handful of times. J is TRBJ1-1 and V is TRBV12-5, with 7 bases that match TRBD1. The CDR3 is made up of 15 amino acids. Germline values: CDR1 LGHNT, CDR2 FRNRAP. V lost 7 bases and J lost 0; bases outside the gene matches: 8. CDR3 loop: CASAFQGDMNTEAFF. The CDR3 DNA sequence: TGTGCTAGTGCCTTCCAGGGGGACATGAACACTGAAGCTTTCTTT.

The chain couples TRBV6-2 or TRBV6-3 to TRBJ2-7; 8 nucleotides line up with TRBD1. CDR1 and CDR2 (germline): MNHEY, SVGEGT. The CDR3 consists of 14 residues. The V gene end was trimmed by 6 bases and the J gene end by 1 base; junction bases not matched to a gene: 5. The chain's CDR3 is CASSWDRRSYEQYV. As DNA, the CDR3 is TGTGCCAGCAGCTGGGACAGGAGATCCTACGAGCAGTACGTC.

This clonotype has a handful of counts. The V gene is TRBV15, the J gene TRBJ2-1, with D perhaps TRBD1 (6 bases). Germline assignment: CDR1 LNHNV and CDR2 YYDKDF (reference sequence). The CDR3 runs 14 residues. Trimming took off 0 bases at V and 4 bases at J, with 7 bases between the two ends. The CDR3 DNA is TGTGCCACCAGCAGAGACAGGGGTTACAATGAGCAGTTCTTC. This translates into CATSRDRGYNEQFF.

Points on this clonotype: With a much larger clone just one base away, this may be a read error. This chain joins TRBV7-2 and TRBJ2-2; 10 positions agree with TRBD2. In germline, CDR1 is SGHTA, CDR2 FQGNSA. Trimming removed 4 bases from V and 7 bases from J; junction bases left unmatched: 9. This CDR3 has 16 residues. The CDR3 nucleotides read TGTGCCAGCAGCTGGTTTAGCGGGGGGTTTAGCGGGGAGCTGTTTTTT. Residues: CASSWFSGGFSGELFF.

The rearrangement links TRBV7-9 to TRBJ1-2; D possibly corresponds to TRBD1 (6 bases). CDR3 length: 15 residues. Germline values: CDR1 SEHNR, CDR2 FQNEAQ (reference sequence). The V end was cut by 5 bases, the J end by 1 base, with 14 bases between. The CDR3 loop reads CASSRQEKSNYGYTF. The CDR3 nucleotides are TGTGCCAGCAGCCGACAGGAGAAAAGTAACTATGGCTACACCTTC.

This sequence joins TRBV7-8 and TRBJ1-2, with 8 nucleotides matching TRBD1. Germline values: CDR1 SGHVS, CDR2 FQNEAQ. CDR3 length: 14 amino acids. Trimming cost V 2 bases and J 8 bases; bases outside gene matches: 7. Here the CDR3 reads CASSLWATGVGYTF. CDR3 DNA: TGTGCCAGCAGCTTATGGGCGACAGGGGTCGGCTACACCTTC.

The chain is built from TRBV4-1 and TRBJ1-1; D is undetermined. CDR3 size: 15 residues. The V end lost 0 bases, the J end lost 7 bases, and 15 bases lay between the germline ends. Germline CDR1 MGHRA, CDR2 YSYEKL. The CDR3 DNA follows: TGCGCCAGCAGCCAAGAAGAGACCTCAGTTTTTGAAGCTTTCTTT. Translated: CASSQEETSVFEAFF.

This clonotype has a count of ten or more. This rearrangement joins TRBV7-6 to TRBJ2-5, with 7 bases identical to TRBD2. Looked up from germline, CDR1 is SGHVS and CDR2 is FNYEAQ. This CDR3 contains 14 residues. The trim removed 2 bases at V and 4 bases at J, leaving 4 bases unmatched. The CDR3 is CASSLPGGAETQYF. The CDR3 DNA sequence: TGTGCCAGCAGCTTACCGGGGGGAGCAGAGACCCAGTACTTC.

The rearrangement joins TRBV2 to TRBJ2-5, with 7 bases aligning to TRBD1. This CDR3 is built from 12 residues. V lost 6 bases, J lost 6 bases, and 4 bases stayed unmatched. The V gene's germline CDR1 is SNHLY and CDR2 FYNNEI. The DNA for the CDR3 is TGTGCCAGCAGGGACAGGTTGAAGACCCAGTACTTC. Translation gives CASRDRLKTQYF.

This clonotype was picked up a small number of times. The V and J genes are TRBV28 and TRBJ2-7; D is unclear. Germline V gene sequence: CDR1 MDHEN, CDR2 SYDVKM. The V end was cut by 3 bases, the J end by 9 bases, with 6 bases between. The CDR3 extends over 10 amino acids. The CDR3 loop reads CASSFIGQYV. The CDR3 region has the DNA TGTGCCAGCAGTTTTATAGGGCAGTACGTC.

V usage is TRBV6-5 and J usage is TRBJ2-7; weak D call: TRBD2 (5 bases). Trimming pared 0 bases from V and 3 bases from J, leaving 9 bases between. Germline V gene data show CDR1 as MNHEY and CDR2 as SVGAGI. The CDR3 length is 14 residues. This CDR3 is CASSYSVEGYEQYF. The CDR3 region has the DNA TGTGCCAGCAGTTACTCAGTCGAGGGCTACGAGCAGTACTTC.